Following are 10 T cell receptor beta chains from one sample sequenced in a study of CD8+ T cells in alopecia areata. Noted treatment: oral pan-JAK inhibitor, 5-10 mg twice daily. The authors extracted RNA and reverse transcribed it into cDNA as the sequencing template. Profiled with immunoSEQ multiplex PCR; TCRdb holds only in-frame clones, not every one. This table holds some 190,000 clones, approximately 72% found once. Material: CD4+ T cells sorted from blood, obtained at roughly week 45, from a patient treated with tofacitinib. These receptors were collected from a human donor with alopecia areata.

V usage is TRBV6-1 and J usage is TRBJ1-6; TRBD1 matches at 9 bases. Germline CDR1 reads MNHNS; CDR2 reads SASEGT. Trimming took 3 bases from V and 4 from J; bases not matched to a gene: 7. The CDR3 covers 17 residues. The CDR3 here is CASSDINRGPYNSPLHF. Written as DNA, the CDR3 is TGTGCCAGCAGTGATATCAACAGGGGGCCATATAATTCACCCCTCCACTTT.

In this sample, this clone turned up once. This chain links TRBV11-3 with TRBJ2-2; no clear D gene. The CDR3 runs 16 residues. The germline V gene has CDR1 SGHNT and CDR2 YENEEA. The V end lost 5 bases, the J end lost 4 bases, and 17 bases lay between the germline ends. CDR3 DNA sequence: TGTGCCAGCAGCCCCCCCGGAAGCTACCTCACCGGGGAGCTGTTTTTT. Translating it yields CASSPPGSYLTGELFF.

V and J are TRBV29-1 and TRBJ1-2, with 9 nucleotides matching TRBD1. CDR1 SQVTM and CDR2 ANQGSEA come from the germline V gene. This CDR3 has 11 residues. The V segment lost 6 bases and the J segment 12 bases; nucleotides outside the gene matches: 8. The CDR3 sequence: CSVTRDRVNTF. CDR3 DNA sequence: TGCAGCGTAACTCGGGACAGGGTAAACACCTTC.

The chain employs TRBV7-2 and TRBJ2-7; D unclear. The CDR3 extends over 12 amino acids. The V gene lost 5 bases and the J gene lost 0 bases, with 5 bases spanning the gap. Germline CDR1 and CDR2: SGHTA and FQGNSA. CDR3 nucleotide sequence: TGTGCCAGCAGCGTGGACTCCTACGAGCAGTACTTC. Its protein product is CASSVDSYEQYF.

The gene calls are TRBV11-1 and TRBJ2-2; D is unresolved. Germline CDR1 and CDR2: SGHAT and FQDESV (reference sequence). The CDR3 spans 15 residues. The V end lost 5 bases, the J end lost 5 bases, and 15 bases lay between the germline ends. The CDR3 bases are TGTGCCAGCAGCCGATTATCTAGGGTTACCGGGGAGCTGTTTTTT. It yields the protein CASSRLSRVTGELFF.

The V call is TRBV29-1, the J call TRBJ2-7, with a tentative D call TRBD1 (6 bases). There are 15 residues in the CDR3. CDR1 is SQVTM, CDR2 ANQGSEA, per germline. The V and J ends lost 3 bases and 2 bases respectively, with 17 bases between them. CDR3 bases: TGCAGCGTTGATCTAGTCACAGGGAGAACCTACGAGCAGTACTTC. This gives the protein CSVDLVTGRTYEQYF.

The chain combines TRBV29-1 with TRBJ2-1; D might be TRBD1 (5 bases). CDR1 is SQVTM and CDR2 is ANQGSEA in the germline V gene. The CDR3 runs 14 residues. Trimming took 6 bases from V and 12 from J, leaving 24 bases between them. CDR3 DNA sequence: TGCAGCGTGGGGCAGGCCGTAGAATGGTGGAGGCAGTTCTTC. Protein: CSVGQAVEWWRQFF.

The rearrangement links TRBV11-2 to TRBJ2-3, with D perhaps assigned TRBD1 or TRBD2 (6 bases each). Trimming cost V 5 bases and J 2 bases, with 17 bases left between them. The CDR3 runs to 16 residues. CDR1 and CDR2 (germline): SGHAT, FQNNGV. In nucleotides, the CDR3 is TGTGCCAGCAGCCCCCTGGGAAGGGGGGCCACAGATACGCAGTATTTT. It yields the protein CASSPLGRGATDTQYF. Based on the CDR3 plus reference TRBV11-2 and TRBJ2-3, the full variable domain is EAGVAQSPRYKIIEKRQSVAFWCNPISGHATLYWYQQILGQGPKLLIQFQNNGVVDDSQLPKDRFSAERLKGVDSTLKIQPAKLEDSAVYLCASSPLGRGATDTQYFGPGTRLTVL.

The rearrangement joins TRBV29-1 to TRBJ1-2; D remains ambiguous. The V gene lost 3 bases and the J gene lost 2 bases, with 10 bases spanning the gap. Germline CDR1 and CDR2: SQVTM and ANQGSEA. The length of the CDR3 is 13 residues. CDR3: CSVEVDPNYGYTF. CDR3 DNA sequence: TGCAGCGTTGAGGTTGACCCGAACTATGGCTACACCTTC. Together with reference TRBV29-1 and TRBJ1-2, the CDR3 gives the full variable domain: SAVISQKPSRDICQRGTSLTIQCQVDSQVTMMFWYRQQPGQSLTLIATANQGSEATYESGFVIDKFPISRPNLTFSTLTVSNMSPEDSSIYLCSVEVDPNYGYTFGSGTRLTVV.

This clone was detected only once. The chain carries TRBV7-2 and TRBJ1-2, with D tentatively TRBD1 (5 bases). This CDR3 has 14 amino acids. Deletions cut 2 bases from V and 8 bases from J, with 15 bases between. CDR1 is SGHTA, CDR2 FQGNSA, per germline. Here the CDR3 reads CASSLLRGGTGYTF. The CDR3 nucleotides are TGTGCCAGCAGCTTATTGAGGGGTGGGACGGGCTACACCTTC. The complete variable domain, with remaining parts taken from reference TRBV7-2 and TRBJ1-2, reads GAGVSQSPSNKVTEKGKDVELRCDPISGHTALYWYRQSLGQGLEFLIYFQGNSAPDKSGLPSDRFSAERTGGSVSTLTIQRTQQEDSAVYLCASSLLRGGTGYTFGSGTRLTVV.